A single T cell receptor (beta chain) is shown here with its context. This record belongs to a study of PD-L1 blockade in urothelial cancer. Germline V lookup: CDR1 SGHRS, CDR2 YFSETQ. The J segment lost 8 bases and the V segment lost 1 base, leaving 22 bases of the junction unmatched. The CDR3 length is 20 residues. Stated time point: peripheral blood 6 weeks after treatment start. Samples spanned pretreatment and treatment, with 1 to 8 time points per patient. Measured with immunoSEQ multiplex PCR; TCRdb has only the in-frame clones, and not every one. The sample has 46,000 or so clones; approximately 86% are singletons.

This sample comprised PBMCs, obtained around atezolizumab (anti-PD-L1) treatment. This clonotype originated in a man in his 60s with urothelial cancer. This chain connects TRBV5-1 to TRBJ2-1, with 9 nucleotides matching TRBD2. The chain's CDR3 is CASSLRGRRPLSGGSDEQFF. CDR3 DNA sequence: TGCGCCAGCAGCTTGCGAGGGCGGAGACCATTGAGCGGGGGGAGTGATGAGCAGTTCTTC.